This TCR beta chain was captured in a study of response to subunit inactivated influenza vaccine. Study conclusions and caveats: It was the authors' suggestion that each seasonal influenza vaccination recruits few new T cells.

With 5 bases removed from V and 4 bases from J, the gap between germline ends came to 12 bases. Germline CDR1 reads MDHEN; CDR2 reads SYDVKM. The CDR3 length is 15 residues. This clonotype was recorded a few times. The antigen remains unidentified. TCRdb reanalysed the RT-PCR reads using MiXCR and keeps one entry per CDR3 protein. The sample lists 710,000 or so distinct CDR3 sequences, roughly 14% occurring once. The V call is TRBV28, the J call TRBJ1-6; perhaps TRBD1 as D (6 bases). The material sequenced was PBMCs from blood, taken 12 days after vaccination. The origin of this receptor is a man aged 50 or older who received an inactivated influenza vaccine. In DNA, the CDR3 is TGTGCCAGCAGTCGGACAGCACTTTATAATTCACCCCTCCACTTT. Protein product: CASSRTALYNSPLHF. The whole variable domain, remainder taken from reference TRBV28 and TRBJ1-6, is DVKVTQSSRYLVKRTGEKVFLECVQDMDHENMFWYRQDPGLGLRLIYFSYDVKMKEKGDIPEGYSVSREKKERFSLILESASTNQTSMYLCASSRTALYNSPLHFGNGTRLTVT.